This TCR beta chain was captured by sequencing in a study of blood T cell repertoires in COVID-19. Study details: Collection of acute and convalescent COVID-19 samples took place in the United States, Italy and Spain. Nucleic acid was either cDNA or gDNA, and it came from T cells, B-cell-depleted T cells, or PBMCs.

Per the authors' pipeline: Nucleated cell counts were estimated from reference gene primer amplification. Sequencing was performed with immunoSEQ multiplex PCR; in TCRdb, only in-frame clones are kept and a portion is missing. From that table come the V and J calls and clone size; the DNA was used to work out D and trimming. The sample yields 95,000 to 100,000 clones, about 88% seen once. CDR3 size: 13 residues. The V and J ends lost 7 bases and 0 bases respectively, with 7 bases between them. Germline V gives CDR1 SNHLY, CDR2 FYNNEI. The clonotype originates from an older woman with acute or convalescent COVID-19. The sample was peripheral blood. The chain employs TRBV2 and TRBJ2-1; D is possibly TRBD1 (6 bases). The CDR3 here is CASKDSSYNEQFF. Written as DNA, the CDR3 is TGTGCCAGCAAGGACAGCTCCTACAATGAGCAGTTCTTC.